This T cell receptor beta chain was found in a study of regulatory T cells in long-lasting Graves disease. Building of the TCR beta libraries involved iRepertoire HTBI primers and Arm-PCR of CDR3 regions. Via MiXCR, TCRdb re-called the multiplex PCR reads, giving one row per CDR3 protein. The sample holds approximately 350,000 distinct CDR3 sequences, roughly 10% seen once. Whole-study findings and limits: New patients shared some 980 public clonotypes, and persistent patients shared more, with 2,741. Reduced TCR diversity was observed in persistent Graves' patients versus newly diagnosed patients.

Time point noted: newly diagnosed GD, antithyroid drugs for less than 3 months. Generation of the TCR library employed RNA extracted from PBMCs. This clonotype appeared many times. Its specificity is not known. Between the trimmed V and J ends, which lost 4 bases and 2 bases, there was a span of 8 bases. Germline CDR1 is MNHNS and CDR2 is SASEGT. The CDR3 consists of 13 residues. These sequences were also reported in another study, on T cells in Graves' hyperthyroidism and ophthalmopathy. From that report: The blood repertoire included most of the expanded thyroid clonotypes above 0.001.

The source was peripheral blood mononuclear cells (PBMCs), collected at new diagnosis, from a patient treated with antithyroid drugs. The rearrangement joins TRBV6-1 to TRBJ1-2, with D possibly TRBD1 on 5 matching bases. The receptor was derived from a woman aged 18-29 years with Graves disease. The CDR3 here is CASSGDPNYGYTF. DNA of the CDR3: TGTGCCAGCAGTGGGGACCCCAACTATGGCTACACCTTC.